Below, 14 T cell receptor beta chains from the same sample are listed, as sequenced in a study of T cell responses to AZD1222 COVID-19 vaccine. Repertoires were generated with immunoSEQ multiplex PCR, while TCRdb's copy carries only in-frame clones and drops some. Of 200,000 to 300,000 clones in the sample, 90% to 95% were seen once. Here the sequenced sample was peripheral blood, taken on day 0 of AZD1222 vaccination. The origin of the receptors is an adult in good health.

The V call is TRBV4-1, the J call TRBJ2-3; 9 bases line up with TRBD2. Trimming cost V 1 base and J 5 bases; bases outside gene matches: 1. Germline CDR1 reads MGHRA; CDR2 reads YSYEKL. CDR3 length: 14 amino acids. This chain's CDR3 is CASSQGRGGDTQYF. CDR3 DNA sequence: TGCGCCAGCAGCCAAGGGCGGGGGGGAGATACGCAGTATTTT.

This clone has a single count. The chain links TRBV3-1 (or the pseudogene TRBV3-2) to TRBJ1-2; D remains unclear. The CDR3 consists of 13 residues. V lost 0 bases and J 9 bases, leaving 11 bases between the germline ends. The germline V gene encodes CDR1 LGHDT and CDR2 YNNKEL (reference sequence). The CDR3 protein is CASSQDRFRSYTF. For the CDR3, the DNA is TGTGCCAGCAGCCAAGACCGATTTAGGAGCTACACCTTC.

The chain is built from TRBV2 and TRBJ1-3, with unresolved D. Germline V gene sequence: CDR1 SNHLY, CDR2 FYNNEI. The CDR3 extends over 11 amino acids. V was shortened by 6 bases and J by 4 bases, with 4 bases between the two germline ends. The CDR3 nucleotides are TGTGCCAGCAGCACAGGAAACACCATATATTTT. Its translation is CASSTGNTIYF.

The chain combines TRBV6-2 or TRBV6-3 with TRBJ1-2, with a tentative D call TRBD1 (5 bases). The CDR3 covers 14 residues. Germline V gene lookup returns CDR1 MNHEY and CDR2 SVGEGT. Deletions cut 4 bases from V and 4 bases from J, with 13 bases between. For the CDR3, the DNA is TGTGCCAGCAGTTTCCTTTTAGGGACCTATGGCTACACCTTC. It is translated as CASSFLLGTYGYTF.

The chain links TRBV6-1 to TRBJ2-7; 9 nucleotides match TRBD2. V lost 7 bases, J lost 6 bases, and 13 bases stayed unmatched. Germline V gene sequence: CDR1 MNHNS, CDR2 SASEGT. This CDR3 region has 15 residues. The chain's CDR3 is CASTIRAGGQGEQYF. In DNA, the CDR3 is TGTGCCAGCACCATTAGAGCGGGAGGCCAAGGCGAGCAGTACTTC.

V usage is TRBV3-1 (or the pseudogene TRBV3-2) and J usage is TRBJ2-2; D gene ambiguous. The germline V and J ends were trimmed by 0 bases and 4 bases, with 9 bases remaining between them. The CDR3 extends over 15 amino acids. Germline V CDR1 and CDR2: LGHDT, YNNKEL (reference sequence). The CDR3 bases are TGTGCCAGCAGCCAAGAGGGGTTGGGCACCGGGGAGCTGTTTTTT. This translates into CASSQEGLGTGELFF.

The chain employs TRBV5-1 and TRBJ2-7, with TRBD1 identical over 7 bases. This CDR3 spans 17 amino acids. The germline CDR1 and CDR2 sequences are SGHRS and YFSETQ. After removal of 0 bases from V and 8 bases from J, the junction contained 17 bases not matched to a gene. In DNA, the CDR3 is TGCGCCAGCAGCTTGGCTGTCGACAGGGCGGGTTTCGGGCAGCAGTACTTC. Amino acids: CASSLAVDRAGFGQQYF. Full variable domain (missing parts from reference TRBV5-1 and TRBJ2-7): KAGVTQTPRYLIKTRGQQVTLSCSPISGHRSVSWYQQTPGQGLQFLFEYFSETQRNKGNFPGRFSGRQFSNSRSEMNVSTLELGDSALYLCASSLAVDRAGFGQQYFGPGTRLTVT.

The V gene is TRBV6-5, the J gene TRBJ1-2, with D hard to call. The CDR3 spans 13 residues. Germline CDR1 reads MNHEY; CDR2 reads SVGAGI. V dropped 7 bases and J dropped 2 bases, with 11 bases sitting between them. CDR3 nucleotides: TGTGCCAGCAAGCATGGGATAAACTATGGCTACACCTTC. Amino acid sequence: CASKHGINYGYTF.

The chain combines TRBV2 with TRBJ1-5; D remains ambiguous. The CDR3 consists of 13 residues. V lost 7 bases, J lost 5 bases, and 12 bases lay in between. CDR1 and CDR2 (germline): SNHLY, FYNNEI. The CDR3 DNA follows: TGTGCCAGCACCGAAAGCCGACATCAGCCCCAGCATTTT. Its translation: CASTESRHQPQHF.

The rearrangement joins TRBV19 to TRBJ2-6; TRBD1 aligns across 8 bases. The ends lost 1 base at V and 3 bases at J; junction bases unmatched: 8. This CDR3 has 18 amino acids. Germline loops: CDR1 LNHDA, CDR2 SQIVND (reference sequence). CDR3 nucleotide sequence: TGTGCCAGTAGTATAGTTTCAGGGGGCGGAGGTGGGGCCAACGTCCTGACTTTC. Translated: CASSIVSGGGGGANVLTF.

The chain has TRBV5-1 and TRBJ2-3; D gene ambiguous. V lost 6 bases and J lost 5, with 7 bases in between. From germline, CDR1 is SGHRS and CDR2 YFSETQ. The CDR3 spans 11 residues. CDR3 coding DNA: TGCGCCAGCACCCACGGAGATACGCAGTATTTT. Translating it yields CASTHGDTQYF. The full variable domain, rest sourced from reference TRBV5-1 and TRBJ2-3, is KAGVTQTPRYLIKTRGQQVTLSCSPISGHRSVSWYQQTPGQGLQFLFEYFSETQRNKGNFPGRFSGRQFSNSRSEMNVSTLELGDSALYLCASTHGDTQYFGPGTRLTVL.

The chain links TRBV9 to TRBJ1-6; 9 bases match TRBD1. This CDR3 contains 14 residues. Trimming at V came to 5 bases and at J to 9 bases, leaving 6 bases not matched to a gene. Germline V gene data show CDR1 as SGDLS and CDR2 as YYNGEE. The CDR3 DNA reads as TGTGCCAGCAGTATGACAGGGGGAAGTTCACCCCTCCACTTT. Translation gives CASSMTGGSSPLHF.

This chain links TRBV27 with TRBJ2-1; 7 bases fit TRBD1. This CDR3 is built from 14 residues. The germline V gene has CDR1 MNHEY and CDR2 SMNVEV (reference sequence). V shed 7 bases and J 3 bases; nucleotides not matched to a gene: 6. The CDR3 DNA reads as TGTGCCAGCATAGGACAGGCAAACTACAATGAGCAGTTCTTC. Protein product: CASIGQANYNEQFF.

CDR3 amino acids: CASSRQGLAGPYEQYF. CDR3 DNA: TGTGCCAGCAGCCGACAAGGACTAGCGGGACCCTACGAGCAGTACTTC. This rearrangement joins TRBV9 to TRBJ2-7, with TRBD2 matching 12 bases. This CDR3 contains 16 residues. From germline, CDR1 is SGDLS and CDR2 YYNGEE. J gave up 2 bases and V 4 bases, and 7 bases lay outside the gene matches.